This T cell receptor beta chain was captured in a study of regulatory T cells in long-lasting Graves disease. Study as a whole: Antithyroid drugs had been taken under 3 months by newly diagnosed Graves' patients.

This clonotype came up many times. Looked up from germline, CDR1 is KGHDR and CDR2 is SFDVKD. The CDR3 length is 18 residues. The ends were cut back, 4 bases at V and 1 base at J, with 20 bases in the middle. The time point here: newly diagnosed GD, antithyroid drugs for less than 3 months. From RNA extracted from PBMCs, the TCR library was made. A peripheral blood sample, roughly 9 milliliters in volume, was drawn into EDTA tubes. Assembly of TCR beta libraries relied on iRepertoire HTBI primers together with Arm-PCR of CDR3 regions. Each CDR3 protein is one row after TCRdb ran MiXCR on the multiplex PCR reads. The sample contains roughly 420,000 distinct CDR3 sequences, about 16% of which appear only once. These data were also filed under a second study, of T cells in Graves' hyperthyroidism and ophthalmopathy. That investigation notes: Blood samples included most of the expanded thyroid clonotypes exceeding 0.001.

The specimen comprised peripheral blood mononuclear cells (PBMCs), sampled at new diagnosis, from a patient treated with antithyroid drugs. This receptor was identified in a woman aged 18-29 years with Graves disease. The J gene is TRBJ2-3, the V gene TRBV24-1, with D perhaps matching TRBD2 (6 bases). Here the CDR3 DNA reads TGTGCCACCAGTGACATCGGATCCGGGACTCCACGCACAGATACGCAGTATTTT. Translation: CATSDIGSGTPRTDTQYF.